This paragraph covers one T cell receptor beta chain sequence. Between the trimmed V and J ends, which lost 1 base and 0 bases, there was a span of 10 bases. This CDR3 has 16 amino acids. Germline-derived CDR1 and CDR2 are SGHRS and YFSETQ. The entry originates in a study of response to subunit inactivated influenza vaccine. Each CDR3 protein is one row after TCRdb ran MiXCR on the RT-PCR reads. Of under 500,000 distinct CDR3 sequences listed, over 9.5% are singletons. The TCR sequence derives from a man between 45 and 60 years old who received an inactivated influenza vaccine. The sequenced sample was PBMCs from blood, obtained about 40 days after vaccination. The rearrangement links TRBV5-1 to TRBJ2-2; TRBD2 might be the D (5 bases). The CDR3 protein is CASSLSGSPNTGELFF. The CDR3 DNA reads as TGCGCCAGCAGCTTGTCGGGGAGTCCGAACACCGGGGAGCTGTTTTTT.